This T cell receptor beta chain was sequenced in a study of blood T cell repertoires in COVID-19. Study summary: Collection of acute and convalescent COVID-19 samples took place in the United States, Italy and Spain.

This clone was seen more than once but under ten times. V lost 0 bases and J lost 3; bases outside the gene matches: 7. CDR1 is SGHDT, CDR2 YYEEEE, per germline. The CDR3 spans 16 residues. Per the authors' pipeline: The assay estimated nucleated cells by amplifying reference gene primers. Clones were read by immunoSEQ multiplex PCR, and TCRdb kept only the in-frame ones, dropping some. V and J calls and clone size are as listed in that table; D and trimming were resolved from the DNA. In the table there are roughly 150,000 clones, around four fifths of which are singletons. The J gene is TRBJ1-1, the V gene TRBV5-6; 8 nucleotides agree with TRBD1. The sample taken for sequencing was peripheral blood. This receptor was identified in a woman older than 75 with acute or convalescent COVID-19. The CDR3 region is CASSLETGGSYTEAFF. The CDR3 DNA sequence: TGTGCCAGCAGCTTGGAAACAGGGGGGAGTTACACTGAAGCTTTCTTT.